The T cell receptor (beta chain) described here comes from a study of blood T cells in healthy people across ages. A sample-barcoded 5' primer and a J-beta primer mix were used in a second PCR of roughly 7 to 12 cycles. TCRdb recomputed calls from the 5' RACE reads with MiXCR, one row per CDR3 protein. The repertoire holds around 1,600,000 distinct CDR3 sequences, roughly 43% seen once, with about 4% in the top ten. The count of this clonotype is one. The specimen sequenced was blood. This receptor was obtained from a woman between 18 and 30 years old in good health.

CDR3 region: CRPWVAGGLLDEQFF. The CDR3 coding sequence is TGCAGGCCCTGGGTAGCGGGAGGCCTATTGGATGAGCAGTTCTTC. J is TRBJ2-1 and V is TRBV20-1, with 10 bases fitting TRBD2. The V gene's germline CDR1 is DFQATT and CDR2 SNEGSKA (reference sequence). There are 15 residues in the CDR3.